Below, 15 T cell receptor beta chains from the same sample are listed, as sequenced in a study of Graves' ophthalmopathy and Graves' hyperthyroidism. Amplified TCR beta CDR3 regions were obtained using RNA transcripts as template. RT-PCR was first run with HTBI primers, then multiplex PCR in a second round. MiXCR, applied by TCRdb to the multiplex PCR reads, yields one record per CDR3 protein. The data show about 1.2 million distinct CDR3 sequences, 35% to 40% seen once. Sequences were obtained from peripheral blood or thyroid tissue (not recorded which). The receptor source for this set is an adult man with Graves' hyperthyroidism.

The chain has TRBV14 and TRBJ1-2; no clear D. The germline gives CDR1 SGHDN, CDR2 FVKESK. The CDR3 contains 12 residues. V was pared by 3 bases and J by 9 bases, with 11 bases between. The CDR3 nucleotides are TGTGCCAGCAGCCACACGAGTTGGAGCTACACCTTC. This translates into CASSHTSWSYTF.

This clonotype has ten or more counts. The rearrangement links TRBV10-3 to TRBJ2-5; 9 positions agree with TRBD1. CDR3 size: 15 residues. The V segment lost 3 bases and the J segment 2 bases; nucleotides outside the gene matches: 4. Germline lookup yields CDR1 ENHRY and CDR2 SYGVKD. For the CDR3, the DNA is TGTGCCATCAGTGACCGACAGGGGGGACAAGAGACCCAGTACTTC. Its protein is CAISDRQGGQETQYF.

The V gene is TRBV5-1, the J gene TRBJ1-1; no reliable D call. The CDR3 loop spans 11 amino acids. With 4 bases removed from V and 10 bases from J, the gap between germline ends came to 11 bases. The germline CDR1 and CDR2 sequences are SGHRS and YFSETQ. The CDR3 here is CASSKLGRAFF. In DNA, the CDR3 is TGCGCCAGCAGCAAACTTGGTCGAGCTTTCTTT.

The sample holds many counts of this clonotype. The chain couples TRBV7-9 to TRBJ1-5, with D possibly TRBD1 on 6 matching bases. This CDR3 is 12 amino acids long. V dropped 4 bases and J dropped 8 bases, with 9 bases sitting between them. CDR1 is SEHNR and CDR2 is FQNEAQ in the germline V gene (reference sequence). DNA for the CDR3: TGTGCCAGCAGCTCAGGGGTAAAGCCCCAGCATTTT. This sequence encodes CASSSGVKPQHF. Full variable domain (rest looked up from reference TRBV7-9 and TRBJ1-5): DTGVSQNPRHKITKRGQNVTFRCDPISEHNRLYWYRQTLGQGPEFLTYFQNEAQLEKSRLLSDRFSAERPKGSFSTLEIQRTEQGDSAMYLCASSSGVKPQHFGDGTRLSIL.

This clonotype has a handful of counts. This chain joins TRBV12-3 or TRBV12-4 and TRBJ1-5, with D uncertain. The CDR3 has 10 residues. V dropped 7 bases and J dropped 6 bases, with 4 bases sitting between them. CDR3 residues: CASNVQPQHF. The CDR3 DNA follows: TGTGCCAGCAATGTTCAGCCCCAGCATTTT.

The chain has TRBV5-4 and TRBJ2-7; maybe TRBD2 (6 bases). Germline-derived CDR1 and CDR2 are SGHNT and YYREEE (reference sequence). CDR3 length equals 15 residues. With 1 base removed from V and 5 bases from J, the gap between germline ends came to 16 bases. The CDR3 sequence: CASSLMGGGGDEQYF. The CDR3 bases are TGTGCCAGCAGCTTGATGGGGGGAGGTGGCGACGAGCAGTACTTC.

This clonotype appeared many times. The rearrangement links TRBV20-1 to TRBJ2-7; D uncertain. Germline CDR1 reads DFQATT; CDR2 reads SNEGSKA (reference sequence). V was trimmed by 4 bases and J by 2 bases, leaving 9 bases between them. The CDR3 has 12 residues. The CDR3 protein is CSATSQTYEQYF. The DNA of the CDR3 is TGCAGTGCTACATCTCAAACCTACGAGCAGTACTTC.

The rearrangement links TRBV30 to TRBJ2-7; D unresolved. CDR1 and CDR2 (germline): GTSNPN, SVGIG (reference sequence). CDR3 size: 12 residues. Trimming cost V 1 base and J 5 bases, with 9 bases left between them. The DNA for the CDR3 is TGTGCCTGGAGTGAATCGGGCAACGAGCAGTACTTC. This gives the protein CAWSESGNEQYF.

This sequence joins TRBV6-4 and TRBJ2-5, with 8 bases matching TRBD1. V shed 8 bases, J shed 4 bases, and the junction held 9 bases outside the gene matches. The CDR3 has 14 amino acids. Per germline, CDR1 MRHNA and CDR2 SNTAGT. The CDR3 DNA reads TGTGCCAGCGCCGACCGGGACAGGTTAGAGACCCAGTACTTC. Translated, it gives CASADRDRLETQYF.

Only a few counts were recorded for this clonotype. This chain joins TRBV20-1 and TRBJ2-5; D assignment may be TRBD1 or TRBD2 (5 bases each). Trimming cost V 6 bases and J 3 bases, with 11 bases left between them. The CDR3 contains 12 residues. Germline CDR1 is DFQATT and CDR2 is SNEGSKA (reference sequence). CDR3 region: CSARDREETQYF. The DNA for the CDR3 is TGCAGTGCCCGGGACCGGGAAGAGACCCAGTACTTC.

A remark on this clonotype: A much larger clone lies a single base off, so this may be a read error. This chain links TRBV7-9 with TRBJ1-1; TRBD1 is a possible D gene (5 bases). Per the germline V gene, CDR1 is SEHNR and CDR2 is FQNEAQ (reference sequence). The CDR3 has 14 residues. V was trimmed by 5 bases and J by 6 bases, leaving 16 bases between them. The CDR3 is CASSLGVGSPEAFF. CDR3 in DNA: TGTGCCAGCAGCCTAGGGGTAGGGAGTCCTGAAGCTTTCTTT.

This clonotype was detected many times. The chain is built from TRBV2 and TRBJ1-2, with TRBD1 as a possible D gene (5 bases). Between the trimmed V and J ends, which lost 5 bases and 8 bases, there was a span of 15 bases. CDR1 is SNHLY, CDR2 FYNNEI, per germline. There are 13 residues in the CDR3. The CDR3 DNA follows: TGTGCCAGCAGTACCGGACACGCTGCGGGCTACACCTTC. Translation: CASSTGHAAGYTF.

This chain joins TRBV25-1 and TRBJ1-2, with a weak D call TRBD1 (5 bases). The V and J ends lost 10 bases and 3 bases respectively, with 18 bases between them. Germline V CDR1 and CDR2: MGHDK, SYGVNS. This CDR3 is 14 amino acids long. CDR3 coding DNA: TGTGCCACCTCTCACCAGGGTAGGGACTATGGCTACACCTTC. As protein: CATSHQGRDYGYTF.

This clonotype was counted between two and nine times. The V call is TRBV7-9, the J call TRBJ2-7, with D tentatively TRBD1 or TRBD2 (5 bases each). The CDR3 covers 16 residues. Trimming pared 6 bases from V and 7 bases from J, leaving 25 bases between. CDR1 and CDR2 from the germline V gene are SEHNR and FQNEAQ (reference sequence). The CDR3 reads CASSRTGFGAVVEQYF. Here the CDR3 DNA reads TGTGCCAGCAGTCGCACAGGTTTCGGGGCGGTGGTGGAGCAGTACTTC.

As DNA, the CDR3 is TGTGCCAGCATCCAGTACGAGCAGTACTTC. As protein: CASIQYEQYF. V is TRBV7-9 and J is TRBJ2-7; the D is unclear. Germline CDR1 and CDR2: SEHNR and FQNEAQ (reference sequence). Deletions cut 7 bases from V and 4 bases from J, with 5 bases between. CDR3 length: 10 residues. Full variable domain (rest looked up from reference TRBV7-9 and TRBJ2-7): DTGVSQNPRHKITKRGQNVTFRCDPISEHNRLYWYRQTLGQGPEFLTYFQNEAQLEKSRLLSDRFSAERPKGSFSTLEIQRTEQGDSAMYLCASIQYEQYFGPGTRLTVT.